This T cell receptor beta chain was identified in a study of blood T cells in healthy people across ages. Study-level findings and limits: Fewer expanded clones and more diversity marked long-lived versus aged donors.

Primed by a sample-barcoded 5' primer and a J-beta primer mix, a second PCR proceeded for about 6 to 12 cycles. Researchers report that a template-switch adaptor with 12 random nucleotides tagged each cDNA molecule. Every sample produced at least 2.5 million CDR3-containing paired-end reads. TCRdb analysed the 5' RACE reads with MiXCR anew, one entry per CDR3 protein. The data show fewer than 2,000,000 distinct CDR3 sequences, around 42% seen once. This clonotype was detected only once. Its antigen is not identified. Germline lookup yields CDR1 SGHTA and CDR2 FQGNSA. V lost 4 bases, J lost 7 bases, and 14 bases stayed unmatched. The CDR3 has 16 amino acids.

The clonotype originates from a human donor in good health. The sample consisted of blood. The V gene is TRBV7-2, the J gene TRBJ2-5, with 8 bases identical to TRBD2. The CDR3 coding sequence is TGTGCCAGCAGCTCACAGCCGGGACTAGTCTTTGGGACCCAGTACTTC. This codes for CASSSQPGLVFGTQYF.